A selection of T cell receptor beta chains follows, all from one sample in a study of CXCR3-negative and CXCR3-positive naive CD8 T cells. TCRdb re-called the 5' RACE reads, yielding one record per CDR3 amino acid sequence without DNA. This sample's table has 110,000 or so distinct CDR3 sequences. Source material: naive CXCR3+ CD8+ T cells from blood. Source of these receptors: a human donor in good health. Some clones in this sample may be carry-over from other donors' samples. The CDR3 runs from the conserved cysteine through the conserved F or W.

>TRBJ2-1|TRBV9
CASSVQGRDEQFF
>TRBJ2-5|TRBV9
CASSVEERILETQYF
>TRBJ2-5|TRBV4-3
CASSQGTGGGETQYF
>TRBJ2-5|TRBV18
CASSPGAGETQYF
>TRBJ1-6|TRBV4-3
CASSQGSSYNSPLHF
>TRBJ2-5|TRBV21-1
CASSNKKKDRGRQETQYF
>TRBJ2-1|TRBV28
CASSFFSSSYNEQFF
>TRBJ2-5|TRBV28
CASSRGNSGTGILGETQYF
>TRBJ2-1|TRBV27
CASSLSGGRALNEQFF
>TRBJ2-2|TRBV5-6
CASSSPPSSGELFF
>TRBJ2-6|TRBV12-3/TRBV12-4
CASRLTGMRGANVLTF
>TRBJ2-7|TRBV12-3/TRBV12-4
CASSLADRGSYEQYF
>TRBJ2-1|TRBV7-6
CASSLEGIDGTEQFF
>TRBJ1-4|TRBV11-2
CASSPAGDEKLFF
>TRBJ2-1|TRBV5-4
CASSEGLAGSFSYNEQFF
>TRBJ2-1|TRBV7-9
CASSRSIGGSGEQFF
>TRBJ2-1|TRBV7-6
CASSPSRYNEQFF
>TRBJ1-5|TRBV20-1
CSAKWGGQPQHF
>TRBJ2-1|TRBV6-5
CASSYYGTPASEQFF
>TRBJ2-7|TRBV13
CASSLAGTAYEQYF
>TRBJ2-1|TRBV12-3/TRBV12-4
CASSSDRSEQFF
>TRBJ2-7|TRBV6-6
CASSYSDRTYEQYF
>TRBJ2-1|TRBV28
CASRRTDYNEQFF
>TRBJ2-1|TRBV19
CASSITHRGGSAF
>TRBJ2-3|TRBV2
CASPWGDTQYF
>TRBJ2-7|TRBV5-1
CASSSGTTSYEQYF
>TRBJ2-7|TRBV28
CATLGRSSYEQYF